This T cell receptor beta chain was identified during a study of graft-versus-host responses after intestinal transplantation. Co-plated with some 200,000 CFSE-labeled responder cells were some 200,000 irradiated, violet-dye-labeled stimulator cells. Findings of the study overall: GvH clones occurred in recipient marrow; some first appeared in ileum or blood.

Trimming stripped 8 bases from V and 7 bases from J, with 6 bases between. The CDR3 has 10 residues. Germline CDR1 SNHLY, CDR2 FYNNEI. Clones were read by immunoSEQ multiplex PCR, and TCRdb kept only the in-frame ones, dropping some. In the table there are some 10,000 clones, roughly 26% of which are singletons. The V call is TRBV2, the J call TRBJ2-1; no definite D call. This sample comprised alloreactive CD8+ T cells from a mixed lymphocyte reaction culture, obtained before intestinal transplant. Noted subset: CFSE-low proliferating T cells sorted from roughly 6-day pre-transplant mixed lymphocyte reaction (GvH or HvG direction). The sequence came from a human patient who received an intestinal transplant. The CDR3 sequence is CASGVNEQFF. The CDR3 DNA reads TGTGCCAGCGGAGTGAATGAGCAGTTCTTC.